These 4 T cell receptor beta chains originate from one sample sequenced in a study of T cells in Graves' hyperthyroidism and ophthalmopathy. Amplification targeted TCR beta CDR3 regions from RNA transcripts. In the first-round RT-PCR of the TCR CDR3, the HTBI primer set was used. MiXCR was run by TCRdb on the multiplex PCR reads, yielding one entry per CDR3 protein. The top ten hold 33% of the sample, which has 300,000 to 350,000 distinct CDR3 sequences, roughly 17% seen once. Sequences were obtained from blood. The receptors were gathered from a man between 25 and 39 years old with Graves' hyperthyroidism.

This clonotype came up many times. The chain employs TRBV28 and TRBJ2-1, with TRBD2 matching over 11 bases. Trimming cost V 4 bases and J 7 bases; bases outside gene matches: 3. This CDR3 region has 14 residues. Germline assignment: CDR1 MDHEN and CDR2 SYDVKM. Here the CDR3 DNA reads TGTGCCAGCAGTTCTAGCGGGAGGTTAAATGAGCAGTTCTTC. It translates to CASSSSGRLNEQFF.

This clonotype was recorded at least ten times. This chain uses TRBV3-1 with TRBJ2-3, with TRBD2 matching 9 bases. V shed 4 bases, J shed 4 bases, and the junction held 12 bases outside the gene matches. Germline-derived CDR1 and CDR2 are LGHDT and YNNKEL (reference sequence). The CDR3 totals 17 residues. The CDR3 loop is CASSLWTAGGPADTQYF. The CDR3 coding sequence is TGTGCCAGCAGCCTGTGGACGGCGGGAGGGCCAGCAGATACGCAGTATTTT.

The V and J genes are TRBV3-1 and TRBJ2-1, with no clear D. V gave up 1 base and J gave up 7 bases, with 14 bases separating them. Germline CDR1 reads LGHDT; CDR2 reads YNNKEL (reference sequence). CDR3 size: 15 residues. CDR3 sequence reads: CASSQAGGFGNEQFF. As DNA, the CDR3 is TGTGCCAGCAGCCAAGCCGGCGGATTCGGGAATGAGCAGTTCTTC.

The table lists this clonotype with many counts. This CDR3 reads CAWSSGFGRNEQFF. The CDR3 nucleotides are TGTGCCTGGAGTTCAGGGTTTGGAAGGAATGAGCAGTTCTTC. This chain uses TRBV30 with TRBJ2-1, with a tentative D call TRBD1 (5 bases). Germline CDR1 reads GTSNPN; CDR2 reads SVGIG (reference sequence). Trimming took off 2 bases at V and 7 bases at J, with 15 bases between the two ends. This CDR3 has 14 residues.